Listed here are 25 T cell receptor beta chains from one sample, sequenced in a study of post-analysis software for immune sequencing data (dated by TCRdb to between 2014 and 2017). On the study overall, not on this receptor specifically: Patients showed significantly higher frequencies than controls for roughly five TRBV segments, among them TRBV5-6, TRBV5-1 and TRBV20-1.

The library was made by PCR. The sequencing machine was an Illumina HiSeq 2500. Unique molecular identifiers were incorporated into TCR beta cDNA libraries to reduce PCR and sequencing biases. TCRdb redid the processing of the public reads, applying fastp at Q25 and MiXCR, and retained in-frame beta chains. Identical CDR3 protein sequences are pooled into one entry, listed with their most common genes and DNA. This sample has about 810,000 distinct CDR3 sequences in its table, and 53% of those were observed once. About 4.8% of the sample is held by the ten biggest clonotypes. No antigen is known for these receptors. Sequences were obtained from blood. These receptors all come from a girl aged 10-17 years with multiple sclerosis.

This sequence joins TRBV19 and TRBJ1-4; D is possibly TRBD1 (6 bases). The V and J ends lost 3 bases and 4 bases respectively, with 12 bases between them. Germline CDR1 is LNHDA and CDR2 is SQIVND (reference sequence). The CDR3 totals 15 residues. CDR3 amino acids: CASSIPTGLNEKLFF. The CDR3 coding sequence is TGTGCCAGTAGTATTCCGACAGGACTTAATGAAAAACTGTTTTTT. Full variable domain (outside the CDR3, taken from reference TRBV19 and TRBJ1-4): DGGITQSPKYLFRKEGQNVTLSCEQNLNHDAMYWYRQDPGQGLRLIYYSQIVNDFQKGDIAEGYSVSREKKESFPLTVTSAQKNPTAFYLCASSIPTGLNEKLFFGSGTQLSVL.

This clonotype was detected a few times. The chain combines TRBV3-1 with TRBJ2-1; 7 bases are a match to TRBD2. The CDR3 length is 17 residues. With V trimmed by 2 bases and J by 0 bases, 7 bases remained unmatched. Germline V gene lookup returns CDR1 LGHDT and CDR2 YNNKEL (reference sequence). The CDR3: CASSQIWGGSSYNEQFF. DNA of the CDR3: TGTGCCAGCAGCCAAATTTGGGGGGGTAGCTCCTACAATGAGCAGTTCTTC.

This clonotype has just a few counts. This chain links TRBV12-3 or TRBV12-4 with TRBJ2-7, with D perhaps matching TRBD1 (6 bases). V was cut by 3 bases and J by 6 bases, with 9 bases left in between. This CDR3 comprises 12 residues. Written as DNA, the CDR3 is TGTGCCAGCAGTTTCCCAGGGGTCGAGCAGTACTTC. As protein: CASSFPGVEQYF.

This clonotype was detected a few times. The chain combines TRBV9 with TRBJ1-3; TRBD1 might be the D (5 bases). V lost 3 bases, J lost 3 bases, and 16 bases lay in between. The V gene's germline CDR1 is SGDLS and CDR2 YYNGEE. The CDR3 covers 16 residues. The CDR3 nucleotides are TGTGCCAGCAGCGGGGGAGGGGCGATCCTTGGAAACACCATATATTTT. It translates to CASSGGGAILGNTIYF.

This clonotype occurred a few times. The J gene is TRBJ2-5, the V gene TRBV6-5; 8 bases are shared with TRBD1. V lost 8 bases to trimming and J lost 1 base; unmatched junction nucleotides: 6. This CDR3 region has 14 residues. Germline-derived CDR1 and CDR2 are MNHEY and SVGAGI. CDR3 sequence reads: CASARDRSQETQYF. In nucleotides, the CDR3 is TGTGCCAGCGCGCGGGACAGGAGCCAAGAGACCCAGTACTTC.

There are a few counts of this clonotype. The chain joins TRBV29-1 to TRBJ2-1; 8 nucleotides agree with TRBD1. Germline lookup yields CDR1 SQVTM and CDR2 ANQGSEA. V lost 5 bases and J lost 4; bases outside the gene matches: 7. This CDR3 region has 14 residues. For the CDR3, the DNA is TGCAGCGTTCTCGGGACAGGAGGATACAATGAGCAGTTCTTC. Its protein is CSVLGTGGYNEQFF.

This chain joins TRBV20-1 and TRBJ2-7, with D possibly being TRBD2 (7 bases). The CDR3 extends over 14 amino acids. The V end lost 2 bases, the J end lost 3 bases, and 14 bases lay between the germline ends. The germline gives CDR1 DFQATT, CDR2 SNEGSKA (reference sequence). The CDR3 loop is CSARKPGGGYEQYF. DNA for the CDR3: TGCAGTGCTAGAAAGCCGGGGGGCGGCTACGAGCAGTACTTC.

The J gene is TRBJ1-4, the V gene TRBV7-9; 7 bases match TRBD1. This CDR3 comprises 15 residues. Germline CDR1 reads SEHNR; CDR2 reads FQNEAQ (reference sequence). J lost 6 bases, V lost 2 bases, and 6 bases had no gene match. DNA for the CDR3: TGTGCCAGCAGCTTATCACAGGGGAGGGATGAAAAACTGTTTTTT. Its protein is CASSLSQGRDEKLFF.

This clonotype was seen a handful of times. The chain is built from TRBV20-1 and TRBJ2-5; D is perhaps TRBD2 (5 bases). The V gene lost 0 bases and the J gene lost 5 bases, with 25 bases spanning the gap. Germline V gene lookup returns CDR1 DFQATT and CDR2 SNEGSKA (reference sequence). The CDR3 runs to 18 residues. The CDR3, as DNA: TGCAGTGCTAGAGATCTGTGGAGTGTCTCCGGAGGTTCTGAGACCCAGTACTTC. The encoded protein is CSARDLWSVSGGSETQYF.

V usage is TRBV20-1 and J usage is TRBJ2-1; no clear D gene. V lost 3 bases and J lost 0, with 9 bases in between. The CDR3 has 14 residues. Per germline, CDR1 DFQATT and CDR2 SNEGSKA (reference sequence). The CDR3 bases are TGCAGTGCTAGGACGGTCAGCTCCTACAATGAGCAGTTCTTC. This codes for CSARTVSSYNEQFF.

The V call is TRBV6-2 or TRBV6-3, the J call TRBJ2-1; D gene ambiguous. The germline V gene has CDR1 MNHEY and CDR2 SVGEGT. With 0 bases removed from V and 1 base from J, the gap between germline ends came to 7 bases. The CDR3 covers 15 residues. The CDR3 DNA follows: TGTGCCAGCAGTTACTCGTACCAGTCCTACAATGAGCAGTTCTTC. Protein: CASSYSYQSYNEQFF.

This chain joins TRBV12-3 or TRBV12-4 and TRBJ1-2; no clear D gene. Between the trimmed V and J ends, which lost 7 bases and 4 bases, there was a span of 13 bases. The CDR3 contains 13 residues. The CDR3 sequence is CASNSGTAYGYTF. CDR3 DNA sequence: TGTGCCAGCAACTCCGGAACAGCCTATGGCTACACCTTC.

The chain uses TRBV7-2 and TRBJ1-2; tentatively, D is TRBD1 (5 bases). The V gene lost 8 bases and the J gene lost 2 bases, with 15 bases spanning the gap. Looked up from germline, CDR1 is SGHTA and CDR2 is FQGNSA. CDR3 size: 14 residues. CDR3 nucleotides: TGTGCCAGCTCTAGGGCGAGGGGCAACTATGGCTACACCTTC. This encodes CASSRARGNYGYTF.

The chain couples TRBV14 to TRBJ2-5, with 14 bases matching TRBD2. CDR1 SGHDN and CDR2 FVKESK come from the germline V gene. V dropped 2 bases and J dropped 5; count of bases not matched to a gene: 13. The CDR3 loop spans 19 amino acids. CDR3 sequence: CASSQRRIGTSGRRETQYF. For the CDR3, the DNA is TGTGCCAGCAGCCAACGGCGGATAGGGACTAGCGGGAGACGGGAGACCCAGTACTTC.

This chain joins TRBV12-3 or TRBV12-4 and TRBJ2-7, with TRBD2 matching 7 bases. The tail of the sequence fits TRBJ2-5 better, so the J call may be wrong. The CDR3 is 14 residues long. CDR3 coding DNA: TGTGCCAGCAGCAACCTGGGGAGGGTAGAGACCCAGTACTTC. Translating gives CASSNLGRVETQYF.

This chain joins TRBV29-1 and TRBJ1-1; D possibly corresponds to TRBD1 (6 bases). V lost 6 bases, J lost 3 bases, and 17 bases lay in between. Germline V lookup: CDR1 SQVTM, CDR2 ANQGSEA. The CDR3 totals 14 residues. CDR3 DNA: TGCAGCGTCGTCCCCAGGGGAGGGTACACTGAAGCTTTCTTT. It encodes CSVVPRGGYTEAFF.

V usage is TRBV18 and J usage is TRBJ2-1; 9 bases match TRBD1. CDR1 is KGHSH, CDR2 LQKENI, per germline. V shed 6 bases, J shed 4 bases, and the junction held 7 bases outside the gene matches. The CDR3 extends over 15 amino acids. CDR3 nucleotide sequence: TGTGCCAGCTCGGACCGGGACAGGGTGTACAATGAGCAGTTCTTC. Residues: CASSDRDRVYNEQFF.

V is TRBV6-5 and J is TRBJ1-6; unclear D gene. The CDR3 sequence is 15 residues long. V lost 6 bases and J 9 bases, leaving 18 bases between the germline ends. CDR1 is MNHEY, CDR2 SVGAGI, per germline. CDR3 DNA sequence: TGTGCCAGCAGCCTACGAAATGCCGGCTTTTCACCCCTCCACTTT. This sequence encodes CASSLRNAGFSPLHF.

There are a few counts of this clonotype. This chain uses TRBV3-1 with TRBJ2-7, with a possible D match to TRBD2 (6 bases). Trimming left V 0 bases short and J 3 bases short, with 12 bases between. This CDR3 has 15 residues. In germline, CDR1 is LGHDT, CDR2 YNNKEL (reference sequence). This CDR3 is CASSQEPAGNYEQYF. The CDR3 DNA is TGTGCCAGCAGCCAAGAGCCAGCGGGTAACTACGAGCAGTACTTC.

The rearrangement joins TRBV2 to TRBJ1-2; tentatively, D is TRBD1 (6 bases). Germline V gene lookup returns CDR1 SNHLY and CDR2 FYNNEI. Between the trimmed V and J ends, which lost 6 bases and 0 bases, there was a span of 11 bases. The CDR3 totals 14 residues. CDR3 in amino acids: CASRPDRTNYGYTF. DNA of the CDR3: TGTGCCAGCAGACCGGACAGAACTAACTATGGCTACACCTTC.

In DNA, the CDR3 is TGTGCCAGCAGCATGAGCGGGGGCTACAATGAGCAGTTCTTC. It codes for CASSMSGGYNEQFF. The genes are TRBV7-3 and TRBJ2-1; 8 bases are shared with TRBD2. The length of the CDR3 is 14 residues. V shed 5 bases, J shed 3 bases, and the junction held 3 bases outside the gene matches. Germline values: CDR1 SGHTA, CDR2 FQGTGA.

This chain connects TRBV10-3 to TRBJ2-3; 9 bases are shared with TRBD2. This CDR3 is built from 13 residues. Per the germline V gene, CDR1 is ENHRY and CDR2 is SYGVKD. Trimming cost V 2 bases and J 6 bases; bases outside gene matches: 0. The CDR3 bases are TGTGCCATCAGTGAGGCGGGGGGGGATACGCAGTATTTT. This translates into CAISEAGGDTQYF.

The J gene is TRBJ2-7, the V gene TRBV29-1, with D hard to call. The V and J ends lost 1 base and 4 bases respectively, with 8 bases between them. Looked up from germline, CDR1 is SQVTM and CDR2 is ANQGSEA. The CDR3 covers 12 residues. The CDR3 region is CSVEAGLYEQYF. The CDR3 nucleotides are TGCAGCGTTGAAGCCGGGCTTTACGAGCAGTACTTC.

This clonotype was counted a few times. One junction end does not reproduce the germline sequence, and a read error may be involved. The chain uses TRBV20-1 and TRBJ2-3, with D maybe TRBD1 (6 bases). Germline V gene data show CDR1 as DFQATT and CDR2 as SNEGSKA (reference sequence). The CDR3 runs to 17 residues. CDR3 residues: CSASLFRDIQSTDTQYF. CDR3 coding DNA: TGCAGTGCTAGTTTATTCCGGGACATCCAGAGCACGGATACGCAGTATTTT.

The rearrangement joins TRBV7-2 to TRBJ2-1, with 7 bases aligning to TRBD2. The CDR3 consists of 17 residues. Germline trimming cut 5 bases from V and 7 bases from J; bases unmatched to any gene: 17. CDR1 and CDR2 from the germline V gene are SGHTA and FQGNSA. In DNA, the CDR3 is TGTGCCAGCAGCCCCTCCCGGGGTGGAGCGGGGTTGAATGAGCAGTTCTTC. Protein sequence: CASSPSRGGAGLNEQFF.